This T cell receptor beta chain was identified during a study of cytomegalovirus exposure and HLA in healthy donors. Study-wide points: The authors judged a highly shared variant cluster likely a sequencing artifact.

On this clone: Its specificity is unknown.

V lost 2 bases and J lost 8; bases outside the gene matches: 7. CDR3 length equals 14 residues. Per the germline V gene, CDR1 is MNHEY and CDR2 is SVGAGI. PCR involved 60 Vbeta and 13 Jbeta primers. As processed by the authors: Later, tens of millions of unique TCR beta chains were counted in an analysis, and 10 million to 12 million of them were shared. Sequencing was performed with immunoSEQ multiplex PCR; in TCRdb, only in-frame clones are kept and a portion is missing. V and J calls and clone size come straight from that table; D and trimming were deduced from the DNA. The data show fewer than 200,000 clones, roughly four fifths seen once. At collection, donors were nominally healthy, but unrecorded immune exposures were probable.

The V and J genes are TRBV6-5 and TRBJ1-1, with 8 bases aligning to TRBD1. This TCR derives from a man aged 45 to 65 in good health and CMV-seronegative. Sequencing used PBMCs. The DNA of the CDR3 is TGTGCCAGCAGTTACGGCAGGGGGCCCGAAGAAGCTTTCTTT. Its translation: CASSYGRGPEEAFF.